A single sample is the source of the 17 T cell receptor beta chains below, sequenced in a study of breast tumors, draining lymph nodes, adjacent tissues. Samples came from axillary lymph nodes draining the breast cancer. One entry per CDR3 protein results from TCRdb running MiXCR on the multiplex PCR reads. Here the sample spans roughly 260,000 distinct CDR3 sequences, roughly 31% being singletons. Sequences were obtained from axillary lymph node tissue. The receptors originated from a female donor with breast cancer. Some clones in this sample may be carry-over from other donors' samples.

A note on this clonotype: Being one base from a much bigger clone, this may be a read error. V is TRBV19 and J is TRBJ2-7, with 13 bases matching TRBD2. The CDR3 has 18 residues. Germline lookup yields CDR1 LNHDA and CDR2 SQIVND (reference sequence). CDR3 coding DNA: TGTGGCAGTAGTGTCAAAGCTGGGACTAGCGGGGAGACCTACGAGCAGTACTTC. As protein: CGSSVKAGTSGETYEQYF.

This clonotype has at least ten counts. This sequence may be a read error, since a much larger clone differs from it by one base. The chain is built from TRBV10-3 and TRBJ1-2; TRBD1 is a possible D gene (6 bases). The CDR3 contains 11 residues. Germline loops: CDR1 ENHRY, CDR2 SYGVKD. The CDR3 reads CVISGGSGYTF. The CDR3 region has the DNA TGTGTCATCAGTGGGGGCTCCGGCTACACCTTC.

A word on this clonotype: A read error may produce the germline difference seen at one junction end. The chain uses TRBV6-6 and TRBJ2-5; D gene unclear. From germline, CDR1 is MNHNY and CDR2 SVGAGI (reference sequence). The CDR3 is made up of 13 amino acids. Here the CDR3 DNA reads TGTGCCTGCAGTCACCGAGGATCGGAGACCCAGTACTTC. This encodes CACSHRGSETQYF.

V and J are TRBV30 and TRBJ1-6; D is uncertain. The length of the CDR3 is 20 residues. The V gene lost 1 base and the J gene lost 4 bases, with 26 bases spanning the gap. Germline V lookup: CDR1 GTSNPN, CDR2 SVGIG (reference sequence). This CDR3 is CAWSGPGREGLEQYNSPLHF. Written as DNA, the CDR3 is TGTGCCTGGAGTGGCCCCGGTCGGGAGGGCCTCGAGCAGTATAATTCACCCCTCCACTTT.

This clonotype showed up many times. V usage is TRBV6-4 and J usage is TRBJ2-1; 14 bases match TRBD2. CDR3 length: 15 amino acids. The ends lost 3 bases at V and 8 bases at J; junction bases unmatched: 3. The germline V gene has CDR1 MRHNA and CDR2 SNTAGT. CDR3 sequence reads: CASSETSGRADEQFF. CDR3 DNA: TGTGCCAGCAGTGAGACTAGCGGGAGGGCCGATGAGCAGTTCTTC.

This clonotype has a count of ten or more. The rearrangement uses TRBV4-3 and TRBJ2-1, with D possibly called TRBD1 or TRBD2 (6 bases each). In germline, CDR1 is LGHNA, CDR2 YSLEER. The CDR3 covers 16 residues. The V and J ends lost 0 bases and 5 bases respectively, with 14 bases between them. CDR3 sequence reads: CASSQEEGGLNNEQFF. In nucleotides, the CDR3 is TGCGCCAGCAGCCAAGAAGAAGGGGGACTTAACAATGAGCAGTTCTTC.

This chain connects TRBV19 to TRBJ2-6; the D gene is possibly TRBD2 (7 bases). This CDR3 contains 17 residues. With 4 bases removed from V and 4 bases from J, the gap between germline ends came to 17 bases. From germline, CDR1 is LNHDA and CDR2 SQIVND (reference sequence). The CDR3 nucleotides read TGTGCCAGTAGTAGGGGGGGACATACTACCGGGGCCAACGTCCTGACTTTC. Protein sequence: CASSRGGHTTGANVLTF.

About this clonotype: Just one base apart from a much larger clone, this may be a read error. The CDR3 sequence: CASSFIGNEQYF. CDR3 coding DNA: TGCGCCAGCAGCTTCATAGGCAATGAGCAGTACTTC. The chain combines TRBV5-1 with TRBJ2-5, with unresolved D. Germline V CDR1 and CDR2: SGHRS, YFSETQ. The germline V and J ends were trimmed by 2 bases and 11 bases, with 13 bases remaining between them. This CDR3 has 12 amino acids.

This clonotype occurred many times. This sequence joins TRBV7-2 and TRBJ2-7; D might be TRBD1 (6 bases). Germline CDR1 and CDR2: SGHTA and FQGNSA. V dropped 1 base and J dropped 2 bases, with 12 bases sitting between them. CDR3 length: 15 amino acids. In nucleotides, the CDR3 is TGTGCCAGCAGCTTAGGAGGTGCAGGGGCCTACGAGCAGTACTTC. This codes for CASSLGGAGAYEQYF.

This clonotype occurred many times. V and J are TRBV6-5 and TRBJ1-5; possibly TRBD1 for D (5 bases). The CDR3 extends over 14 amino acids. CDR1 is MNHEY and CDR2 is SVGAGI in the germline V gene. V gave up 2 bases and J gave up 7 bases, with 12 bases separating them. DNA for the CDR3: TGTGCCAGCAGTTACGTGGGGGTCGGACAGCCCCAGCATTTT. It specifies CASSYVGVGQPQHF.

This chain's CDR3 is CAISESAGPNQPQHF. The DNA of the CDR3 is TGTGCCATCAGTGAGTCGGCAGGACCCAATCAGCCCCAGCATTTT. The chain joins TRBV10-3 to TRBJ1-5; D ambiguous. CDR3 length: 15 residues. Germline V CDR1 and CDR2: ENHRY, SYGVKD. Trimming removed 0 bases at V and 3 bases at J, with 9 bases between.

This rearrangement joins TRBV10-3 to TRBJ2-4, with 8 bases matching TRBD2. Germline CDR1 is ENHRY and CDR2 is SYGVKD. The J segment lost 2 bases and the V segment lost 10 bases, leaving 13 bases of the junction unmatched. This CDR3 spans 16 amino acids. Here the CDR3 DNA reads TGTGCCAGCAGAAGAGCGGGAGTGAGGACCAAAAACATTCAGTACTTC. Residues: CASRRAGVRTKNIQYF.

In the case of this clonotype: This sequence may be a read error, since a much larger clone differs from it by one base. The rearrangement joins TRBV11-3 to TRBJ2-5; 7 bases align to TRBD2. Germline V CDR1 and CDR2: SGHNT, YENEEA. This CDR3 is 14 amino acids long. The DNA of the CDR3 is TGTGCCAGCAGCTCCCGGGACTATCAAGAGGCCCAGTACTTC. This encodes CASSSRDYQEAQYF.

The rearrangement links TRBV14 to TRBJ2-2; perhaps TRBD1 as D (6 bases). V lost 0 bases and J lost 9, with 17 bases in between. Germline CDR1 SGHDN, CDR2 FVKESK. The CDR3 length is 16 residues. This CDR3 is CASSQDWGRNPWELFF. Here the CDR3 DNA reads TGTGCCAGCAGCCAAGATTGGGGGCGGAACCCCTGGGAGCTGTTTTTT.

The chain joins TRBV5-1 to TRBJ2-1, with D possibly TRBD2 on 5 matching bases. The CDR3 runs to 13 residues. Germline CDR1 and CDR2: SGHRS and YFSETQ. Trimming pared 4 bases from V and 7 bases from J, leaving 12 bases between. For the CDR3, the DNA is TGCGCCAGCAGCGAGGAGGCTGAAAATGAGCAGTTCTTC. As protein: CASSEEAENEQFF.

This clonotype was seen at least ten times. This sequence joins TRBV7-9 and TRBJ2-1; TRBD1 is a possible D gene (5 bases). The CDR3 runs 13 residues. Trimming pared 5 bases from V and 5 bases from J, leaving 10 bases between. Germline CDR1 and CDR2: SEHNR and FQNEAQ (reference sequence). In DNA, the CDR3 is TGTGCCAGCAGCCCCCGACAGAACAATGAGCAGTTCTTC. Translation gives CASSPRQNNEQFF.

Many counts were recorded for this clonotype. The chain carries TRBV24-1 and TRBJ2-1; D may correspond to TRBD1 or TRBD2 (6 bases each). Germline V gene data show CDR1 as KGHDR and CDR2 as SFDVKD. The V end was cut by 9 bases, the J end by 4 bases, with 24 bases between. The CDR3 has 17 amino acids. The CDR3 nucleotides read TGTGCCACCCTTAGGGGGGAAGGACGACAGCTGTACAATGAGCAGTTCTTC. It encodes CATLRGEGRQLYNEQFF.